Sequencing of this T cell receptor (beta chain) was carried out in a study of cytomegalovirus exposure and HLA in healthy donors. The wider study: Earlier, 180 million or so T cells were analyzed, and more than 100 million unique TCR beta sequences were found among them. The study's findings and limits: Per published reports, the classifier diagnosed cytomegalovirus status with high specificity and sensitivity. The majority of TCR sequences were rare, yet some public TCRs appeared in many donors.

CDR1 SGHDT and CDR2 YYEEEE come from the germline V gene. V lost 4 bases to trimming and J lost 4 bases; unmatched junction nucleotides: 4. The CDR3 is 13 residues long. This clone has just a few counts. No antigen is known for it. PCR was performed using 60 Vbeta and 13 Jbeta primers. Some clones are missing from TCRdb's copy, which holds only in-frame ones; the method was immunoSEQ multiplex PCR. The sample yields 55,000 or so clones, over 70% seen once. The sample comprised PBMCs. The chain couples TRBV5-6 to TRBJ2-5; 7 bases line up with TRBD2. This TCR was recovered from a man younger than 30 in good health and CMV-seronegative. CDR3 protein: CASSRWGGETQYF. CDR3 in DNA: TGTGCCAGCAGCCGCTGGGGGGGAGAGACCCAGTACTTC.